What follows are 8 T cell receptor beta chains derived from one specimen sequenced in a study of OX40 agonist ivuxolimab in advanced cancers. The table came from immunoSEQ multiplex PCR; TCRdb's copy has only in-frame clones and leaves some out. The table lists roughly 20,000 clones, 85% of them singletons. The specimen comprised CD4+ or CD8+ T cells sorted from blood, sampled in a trial of the OX40 agonist ivuxolimab. The receptor set was obtained from an adult with an advanced solid tumor such as melanoma, head and neck, liver or kidney cancer.

The rearrangement links TRBV7-9 to TRBJ2-1, with 9 nucleotides matching TRBD1. This CDR3 comprises 15 residues. From germline, CDR1 is SEHNR and CDR2 FQNEAQ (reference sequence). Losses at the gene ends were 4 bases for V and 8 bases for J; bases not matched to a gene: 9. CDR3 in amino acids: CASSYAGTGRDEQFF. In DNA, the CDR3 is TGTGCCAGCAGCTACGCCGGGACAGGGAGGGATGAGCAGTTCTTC.

The chain combines TRBV7-6 with TRBJ2-1, with D hard to call. This CDR3 is built from 15 residues. V lost 1 base to trimming and J lost 3 bases, with 10 bases between them. CDR1 is SGHVS, CDR2 FNYEAQ, per germline. The CDR3, as DNA: TGTGCCAGCAGCTTAGAAGGGTTCCTCTACAATGAGCAGTTCTTC. Translated, it gives CASSLEGFLYNEQFF.

The V gene is TRBV10-3, the J gene TRBJ2-7, with D uncertain. The V and J ends lost 4 bases and 0 bases respectively, with 10 bases between them. Per germline, CDR1 ENHRY and CDR2 SYGVKD. CDR3 length equals 14 residues. The CDR3 region has the DNA TGTGCCATCAGTGGAATAGGACCCTCCTACGAGCAGTACTTC. Its protein is CAISGIGPSYEQYF.

The V gene is TRBV6-1, the J gene TRBJ2-7; D ambiguous. This CDR3 spans 15 amino acids. Germline lookup yields CDR1 MNHNS and CDR2 SASEGT. Trimming removed 0 bases at V and 0 bases at J, with 9 bases between. CDR3 sequence (DNA): TGTGCCAGCAGTGAAGCGGGGTCTAGCTCCTACGAGCAGTACTTC. It codes for CASSEAGSSSYEQYF.

The chain employs TRBV28 and TRBJ2-2; 13 bases align to TRBD2. This CDR3 has 19 amino acids. V dropped 10 bases and J dropped 0; count of bases not matched to a gene: 14. Germline V gives CDR1 MDHEN, CDR2 SYDVKM. As DNA, the CDR3 is TGTGCCATCAAGACTAGCGGGGGGTCTCTTACCGCGAACACCGGGGAGCTGTTTTTT. Its protein is CAIKTSGGSLTANTGELFF.

J is TRBJ2-7 and V is TRBV7-9; TRBD1 agrees at 7 bases. V lost 3 bases to trimming and J lost 0 bases; unmatched junction nucleotides: 2. CDR1 is SEHNR and CDR2 is FQNEAQ in the germline V gene (reference sequence). The CDR3 is 14 amino acids. The CDR3 spells CASSLTGPSYEQYF. The CDR3 DNA follows: TGTGCCAGCAGCTTGACAGGGCCCTCCTACGAGCAGTACTTC.

This clone came up a few times. The rearrangement joins TRBV6-1 to TRBJ1-1; D not resolved. The CDR3 loop spans 14 amino acids. V shed 6 bases and J shed 3 bases, with 14 bases lying between them. CDR1 MNHNS and CDR2 SASEGT come from the germline V gene. The CDR3 is CASSILQVDTEAFF. The CDR3 DNA is TGTGCCAGCAGCATCCTTCAAGTGGACACTGAAGCTTTCTTT.

CDR3 nucleotides: TGTGCCAGCAGCTCCTACCACGGCAAGGCCAAAAACACTGAAGCTTTCTTT. Amino acid sequence: CASSSYHGKAKNTEAFF. The rearrangement uses TRBV7-9 and TRBJ1-1, with D hard to call. Per germline, CDR1 SEHNR and CDR2 FQNEAQ (reference sequence). The ends were cut back, 4 bases at V and 2 bases at J, with 20 bases in the middle. The CDR3 is 17 amino acids.